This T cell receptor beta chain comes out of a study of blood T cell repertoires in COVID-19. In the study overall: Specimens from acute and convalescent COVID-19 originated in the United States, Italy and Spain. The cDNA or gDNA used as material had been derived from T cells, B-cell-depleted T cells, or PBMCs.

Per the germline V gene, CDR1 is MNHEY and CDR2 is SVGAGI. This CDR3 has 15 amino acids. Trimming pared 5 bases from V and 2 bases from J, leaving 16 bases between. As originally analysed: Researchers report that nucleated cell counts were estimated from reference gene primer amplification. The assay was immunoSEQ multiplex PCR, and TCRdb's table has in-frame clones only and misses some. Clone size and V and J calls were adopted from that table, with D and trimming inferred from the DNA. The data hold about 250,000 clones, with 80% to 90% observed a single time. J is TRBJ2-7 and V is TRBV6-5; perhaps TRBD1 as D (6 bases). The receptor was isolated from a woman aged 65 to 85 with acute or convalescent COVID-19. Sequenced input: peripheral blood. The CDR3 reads CASSPTSGVPYEQYF. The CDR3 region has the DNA TGTGCCAGCAGTCCAACTTCAGGGGTCCCCTACGAGCAGTACTTC.